Below, 27 T cell receptor beta chains from the same sample are listed, as sequenced in a study of response to subunit inactivated influenza vaccine (dated by TCRdb to 2017 to 2018). Library preparation employed RT-PCR. Instrument used: Illumina HiSeq 2500. Clones were called with MiXCR by TCRdb after fastp trimmed the public reads at Q25, and only in-frame beta chains were retained. All rows with the same CDR3 protein become a single entry with the most common DNA and genes. This sample holds roughly 760,000 distinct CDR3 sequences; less than 25% were observed only once. The top ten clonotypes cover approximately 10% of the sample. Sequences were derived from PBMCs from blood, sampled 5 days after vaccination. These receptors all stem from a man aged 45-65 years who received an inactivated influenza vaccine. Donor details come from another sample of the same person, matched by shared clones.

The rearrangement joins TRBV12-3 or TRBV12-4 to TRBJ2-5; 11 bases match TRBD2. J was trimmed by 6 bases and V by 5 bases; bases with no gene match: 2. The CDR3 covers 13 residues. The CDR3 here is CASSASGGKTQYF. CDR3 coding DNA: TGTGCCAGCAGTGCTAGCGGGGGGAAGACCCAGTACTTC.

In this sample, this clonotype turned up a few times. The chain combines TRBV4-2 with TRBJ1-4; 9 bases are a match to TRBD1. CDR3 length: 14 amino acids. V dropped 7 bases and J dropped 7; count of bases not matched to a gene: 7. Germline V lookup: CDR1 LGHNA, CDR2 YNFKEQ. The CDR3 coding sequence is TGTGCCAGCAACACCGGGACAGGGTCTGAAAAACTGTTTTTT. Its protein is CASNTGTGSEKLFF.

In its sample, this clonotype was seen a few times. The CDR3 reads CSANPGTPGDTQYF. Written as DNA, the CDR3 is TGCAGTGCTAACCCCGGGACCCCTGGCGATACGCAGTATTTT. The V call is TRBV20-1, the J call TRBJ2-3; D may match TRBD1 or TRBD2 (5 bases each). Trimming shortened V by 4 bases and J by 6 bases, and 17 bases separated the two germline ends. Germline V gives CDR1 DFQATT, CDR2 SNEGSKA (reference sequence). This CDR3 has 14 amino acids.

The chain recombines TRBV5-1 with TRBJ2-6; no firm D call. Germline V gene sequence: CDR1 SGHRS, CDR2 YFSETQ. The CDR3 has 15 amino acids. The V end was cut by 5 bases, the J end by 0 bases, with 9 bases between. For the CDR3, the DNA is TGCGCCAGCAGGACCGCCTACTCTGGGGCCAACGTCCTGACTTTC. Translated, it gives CASRTAYSGANVLTF.

In this sample, this clonotype turned up a few times. CDR3 sequence: CASSLGGGKQQYF. The CDR3 DNA reads TGTGCCAGCAGTTTGGGGGGGGGTAAGCAGCAGTACTTC. The chain has TRBV28 and TRBJ2-7; 7 bases are a match to TRBD2. In germline, CDR1 is MDHEN, CDR2 SYDVKM. CDR3 length: 13 amino acids. After removal of 3 bases from V and 8 bases from J, the junction contained 7 bases not matched to a gene.

The V gene is TRBV12-3 or TRBV12-4, the J gene TRBJ1-1; 7 bases map to TRBD1. V lost 4 bases to trimming and J lost 12 bases; unmatched junction nucleotides: 17. The CDR3 loop spans 15 amino acids. The CDR3 DNA reads as TGTGCCAGCAGTTCAGTTGGGAGACAGGGCGGGAGAACTTTCTTT. Its translation is CASSSVGRQGGRTFF.

This clonotype occurred a few times. This chain joins TRBV15 and TRBJ2-7; D unclear. This CDR3 has 13 residues. V dropped 1 base and J dropped 5 bases, with 9 bases sitting between them. The germline V gene encodes CDR1 LNHNV and CDR2 YYDKDF (reference sequence). The CDR3 nucleotides are TGTGCCACCAGCAGAGGTTCATGGAACGAGCAGTACTTC. It translates to CATSRGSWNEQYF.

V and J are TRBV5-1 and TRBJ2-2, with 7 bases that match TRBD1. V dropped 4 bases and J dropped 4; count of bases not matched to a gene: 4. CDR3 length equals 14 residues. CDR1 is SGHRS, CDR2 YFSETQ, per germline. CDR3 bases: TGCGCCAGCAGCATAACAGGGGCCACCGGGGAGCTGTTTTTT. It codes for CASSITGATGELFF.

In the case of this clonotype: A much larger clone differs from this one at a single base, so this may be a read error. The V and J genes are TRBV3-1 and TRBJ2-7; maybe TRBD1 (6 bases). Trimming stripped 5 bases from V and 3 bases from J, with 8 bases between. Germline CDR1 and CDR2: LGHDT and YNNKEL (reference sequence). The CDR3 sequence is 12 residues long. The CDR3 DNA reads as TGTGCCAGCAGCAAGGGACACTACGAGCAGTACTTC. It codes for CASSKGHYEQYF.

This clonotype was counted between two and nine times. The CDR3 nucleotides read TGCAGTGCTAGAGATCCCGGGACTAGCGGGAGTGGAATGGCCAAAAACATTCAGTACTTC. Translating gives CSARDPGTSGSGMAKNIQYF. V is TRBV20-1 and J is TRBJ2-4, with TRBD2 matching 14 bases. The V gene's germline CDR1 is DFQATT and CDR2 SNEGSKA (reference sequence). The V segment lost 0 bases and the J segment 1 base; nucleotides outside the gene matches: 11. The CDR3 extends over 20 amino acids.

The rearrangement links TRBV6-2 or TRBV6-3 to TRBJ2-1; possible D gene TRBD2, 5 bases. Trimming took off 0 bases at V and 7 bases at J, with 16 bases between the two ends. This CDR3 has 16 amino acids. Per germline, CDR1 MNHEY and CDR2 SVGEGT. The CDR3 loop is CASSYSVLAASNEQFF. The CDR3 coding sequence is TGTGCCAGCAGTTACTCGGTCCTAGCAGCCTCAAATGAGCAGTTCTTC.

The J gene is TRBJ2-1, the V gene TRBV14, with 9 bases fitting TRBD1. V trimming: 4 bases; J trimming: 15 bases; junction bases outside the gene matches: 10. The V gene's germline CDR1 is SGHDN and CDR2 FVKESK. The CDR3 extends over 13 amino acids. This chain's CDR3 is CASSPRQGGARFF. For the CDR3, the DNA is TGTGCCAGCAGCCCCCGACAGGGGGGTGCTCGGTTCTTC. The variable domain in full, with the rest retrieved from reference TRBV14 and TRBJ2-1, is EAGVTQFPSHSVIEKGQTVTLRCDPISGHDNLYWYRRVMGKEIKFLLHFVKESKQDESGMPNNRFLAERTGGTYSTLKVQPAELEDSGVYFCASSPRQGGARFFGPGTRLTVL.

This clonotype was observed a few times. The chain has TRBV5-1 and TRBJ2-5; possibly TRBD2 for D (5 bases). The V gene lost 1 base and the J gene lost 7 bases, with 17 bases spanning the gap. Germline V gene data show CDR1 as SGHRS and CDR2 as YFSETQ. The CDR3 has 15 amino acids. CDR3: CASSLPLASTGTQYF. The CDR3 DNA follows: TGCGCCAGCAGCTTGCCGCTAGCCAGCACTGGGACCCAGTACTTC.

This clonotype was found once. This chain uses TRBV12-3 or TRBV12-4 with TRBJ2-7, with D perhaps matching TRBD2 (6 bases). The CDR3 has 15 amino acids. Trimming took off 3 bases at V and 2 bases at J, with 14 bases between the two ends. Here the CDR3 reads CASSLQEGPTYEQYF. In DNA form, the CDR3 reads TGTGCCAGCAGTTTGCAGGAGGGCCCGACCTACGAGCAGTACTTC.

The chain recombines TRBV6-1 with TRBJ1-5; D may be TRBD1 (6 bases). The germline V gene has CDR1 MNHNS and CDR2 SASEGT. The CDR3 is 14 amino acids. V lost 8 bases to trimming and J lost 1 base, with 12 bases between them. CDR3 region: CASDTGRSNQPQHF. The CDR3, as DNA: TGTGCCAGCGACACAGGGCGCAGCAATCAGCCCCAGCATTTT.

This clonotype was detected only a few times. J is TRBJ2-1 and V is TRBV7-2; the match to TRBD2 covers 11 bases. The CDR3 spans 15 residues. CDR1 is SGHTA, CDR2 FQGNSA, per germline. V gave up 4 bases and J gave up 6 bases; unmatched junction bases: 5. The CDR3 sequence: CASSWIAGGPNEQFF. As DNA, the CDR3 is TGTGCCAGCAGCTGGATAGCGGGGGGGCCCAATGAGCAGTTCTTC.

The chain employs TRBV27 and TRBJ2-7; TRBD1 might be the D (5 bases). CDR1 MNHEY and CDR2 SMNVEV come from the germline V gene (reference sequence). The CDR3 loop spans 14 amino acids. Trimming took off 4 bases at V and 3 bases at J, with 13 bases between the two ends. CDR3 nucleotides: TGTGCCAGCAGTTCTAGACAGATCCTCTACGAGCAGTACTTC. Its translation is CASSSRQILYEQYF.

V is TRBV7-9 and J is TRBJ2-5, with no clear D. Germline assignment: CDR1 SEHNR and CDR2 FQNEAQ (reference sequence). Trimming pared 7 bases from V and 3 bases from J, leaving 15 bases between. The CDR3 has 14 amino acids. CDR3 sequence reads: CASTPWAREETQYF. CDR3 DNA: TGTGCCAGCACCCCCTGGGCTAGGGAAGAGACCCAGTACTTC.

This clonotype was detected many times. The chain employs TRBV12-3 or TRBV12-4 and TRBJ2-7, with 7 positions matching TRBD1. V shed 3 bases, J shed 0 bases, and the junction held 8 bases outside the gene matches. This CDR3 contains 16 residues. The CDR3 sequence is CASSFSQGFLSYEQYF. CDR3 bases: TGTGCCAGCAGTTTTTCACAGGGGTTTCTCTCCTACGAGCAGTACTTC.

The table lists this clonotype with a few counts. This rearrangement joins TRBV7-2 to TRBJ1-5; no clear D gene. The CDR3 runs to 14 residues. The germline V gene has CDR1 SGHTA and CDR2 FQGNSA. Trimming took 5 bases from V and 2 from J, leaving 10 bases between them. CDR3 bases: TGTGCCAGCAGCGCGGACGGCGGCAATCAGCCCCAGCATTTT. It encodes CASSADGGNQPQHF.

In nucleotides, the CDR3 is TGTGCCAGCACACAGGGAGAGAACACTGAAGCTTTCTTT. Translating gives CASTQGENTEAFF. The chain carries TRBV2 and TRBJ1-1; TRBD1 might be the D (6 bases). Germline V gene sequence: CDR1 SNHLY, CDR2 FYNNEI. The CDR3 totals 13 residues. V gave up 7 bases and J gave up 1 base, with 10 bases separating them.

This clonotype was recorded many times. V gene TRBV7-8 combines with J gene TRBJ2-7; TRBD1 matches at 10 bases. CDR1 is SGHVS and CDR2 is FQNEAQ in the germline V gene. V lost 5 bases and J lost 7; bases outside the gene matches: 11. The CDR3 spans 15 residues. CDR3 residues: CASSPAPGTGVEQYF. DNA for the CDR3: TGTGCCAGCAGCCCAGCCCCCGGGACAGGGGTAGAGCAGTACTTC.

The chain combines TRBV6-2 or TRBV6-3 with TRBJ2-7; 8 positions match TRBD1. The germline gives CDR1 MNHEY, CDR2 SVGEGT. There are 12 residues in the CDR3. The junction had 5 bases not matched to a gene; V was cut back by 6 bases and J by 7 bases. The CDR3, as DNA: TGTGCCAGCAGCGACAGGGGTGGTGAGCAGTACTTC. This sequence encodes CASSDRGGEQYF.

This clonotype was recorded a few times. This chain joins TRBV20-1 and TRBJ2-2; 8 bases line up with TRBD1. After removal of 6 bases from V and 4 bases from J, the junction contained 7 bases not matched to a gene. This CDR3 region has 14 residues. CDR1 and CDR2 (germline): DFQATT, SNEGSKA (reference sequence). CDR3 nucleotide sequence: TGCAGTGCACTGGGACAGGACTTCACCGGGGAGCTGTTTTTT. Translation: CSALGQDFTGELFF.

This clonotype came up a few times. The rearrangement links TRBV29-1 to TRBJ2-5; 7 bases are shared with TRBD1. Germline V gene data show CDR1 as SQVTM and CDR2 as ANQGSEA. The CDR3 is 15 residues long. The J segment lost 5 bases and the V segment lost 0 bases, leaving 9 bases of the junction unmatched. The chain's CDR3 is CSVEDDREPLETQYF. For the CDR3, the DNA is TGCAGCGTTGAAGACGACAGGGAGCCTCTGGAGACCCAGTACTTC. Full variable domain (rest looked up from reference TRBV29-1 and TRBJ2-5): SAVISQKPSRDICQRGTSLTIQCQVDSQVTMMFWYRQQPGQSLTLIATANQGSEATYESGFVIDKFPISRPNLTFSTLTVSNMSPEDSSIYLCSVEDDREPLETQYFGPGTRLLVL.

In this sample, this clonotype turned up a few times. The V gene is TRBV7-2, the J gene TRBJ2-7, with D unclear. Germline CDR1 reads SGHTA; CDR2 reads FQGNSA. The CDR3 has 12 amino acids. The V end was cut by 5 bases, the J end by 1 base, with 6 bases between. In DNA, the CDR3 is TGTGCCAGCAGCGCCCGTTCCTACGAGCAGTACTTC. Protein sequence: CASSARSYEQYF.

J is TRBJ2-3 and V is TRBV7-8, with a possible D match to TRBD1 (5 bases). The CDR3 contains 16 residues. Germline CDR1 is SGHVS and CDR2 is FQNEAQ. V lost 2 bases and J lost 4, with 16 bases in between. In DNA, the CDR3 is TGTGCCAGCAGCTTAACCCGTCATAGGGGATCAGATACGCAGTATTTT. Protein product: CASSLTRHRGSDTQYF.